The T cell receptor beta chain under discussion was sequenced for a study of cytomegalovirus exposure and HLA in healthy donors. Overall study results and limits: The Asian-associated ancestry cluster reportedly had fewer N-insertions than the approximately 700-donor mean in a later analysis. The classifier reportedly diagnosed cytomegalovirus status with high specificity and sensitivity. DRB1 showed the most TCR associations and HLA-C the fewest in a later analysis, as rates varied by HLA locus.

60 Vbeta and 13 Jbeta primers were used in PCR. TCRdb's table, derived via immunoSEQ multiplex PCR, lists solely in-frame clones and lacks some. The sample holds 150,000 to 200,000 clones, roughly 83% seen once. This clone was picked up one time. Its antigen is unidentified. The sequence derives from a male donor in good health and CMV-seropositive. The source material was PBMCs.

The CDR3 loop reads CASSPGQGNTGELFF. DNA for the CDR3: TGCGCCAGCAGCCCGGGACAGGGTAACACCGGGGAGCTGTTTTTT. The V gene is TRBV4-3, the J gene TRBJ2-2, with 9 bases fitting TRBD1. The CDR3 consists of 15 residues. Germline V gene data show CDR1 as LGHNA and CDR2 as YSLEER. The V gene end was trimmed by 4 bases and the J gene end by 2 bases; junction bases not matched to a gene: 2.